This T cell receptor (beta chain) was recorded in a study of T cells in Graves' hyperthyroidism and ophthalmopathy. Study conclusions and caveats: The model foresaw ophthalmopathy a median 6.5 months prior to onset.

It was RNA transcripts that yielded the amplified TCR beta CDR3 regions. Researchers ran a first-round RT-PCR on the TCR CDR3 using the HTBI primer set. TCRdb called the multiplex PCR reads again in MiXCR, with one record for every CDR3 protein. The sample has some 500,000 distinct CDR3 sequences, approximately 15% seen once. Fresh peripheral blood, 9.5 to 10 ml of it, supplied the PBMCs. The CDR3 runs 14 residues. V lost 0 bases and J lost 0, with 7 bases in between. The germline V gene encodes CDR1 SGHTS and CDR2 YDEGEE. This clonotype was found a few times. Its antigen is not known. V usage is TRBV5-8 and J usage is TRBJ2-7; no reliable D call. This TCR came from a woman aged 18-29 years with Graves' hyperthyroidism. The sample consisted of blood. The CDR3 DNA reads as TGTGCCAGCAGCTTGGGCCGGAACTCCTACGAGCAGTACGTC. Amino acids: CASSLGRNSYEQYV.